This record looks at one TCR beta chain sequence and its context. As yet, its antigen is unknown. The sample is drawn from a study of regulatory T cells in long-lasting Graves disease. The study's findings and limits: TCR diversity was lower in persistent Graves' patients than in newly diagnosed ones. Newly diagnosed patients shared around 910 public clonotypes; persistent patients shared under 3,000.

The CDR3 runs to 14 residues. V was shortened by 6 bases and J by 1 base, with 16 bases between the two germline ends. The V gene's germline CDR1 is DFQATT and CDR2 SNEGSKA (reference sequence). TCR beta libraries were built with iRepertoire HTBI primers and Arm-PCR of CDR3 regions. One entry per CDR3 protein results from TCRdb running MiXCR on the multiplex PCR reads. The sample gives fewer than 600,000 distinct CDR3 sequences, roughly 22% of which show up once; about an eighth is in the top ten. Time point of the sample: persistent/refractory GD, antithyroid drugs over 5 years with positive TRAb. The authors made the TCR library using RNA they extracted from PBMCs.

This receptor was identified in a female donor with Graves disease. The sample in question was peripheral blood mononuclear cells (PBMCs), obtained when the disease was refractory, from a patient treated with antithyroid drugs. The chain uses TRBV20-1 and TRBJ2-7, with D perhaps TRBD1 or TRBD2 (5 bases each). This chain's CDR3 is CSAGSDSISYEQYF. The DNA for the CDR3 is TGCAGTGCGGGGAGTGACAGTATATCCTACGAGCAGTACTTC.